Sequencing of this T cell receptor (beta chain) was carried out in a study of human T cells and chemical hapten exposure. Germline-derived CDR1 and CDR2 are SGHRS and YFSETQ. This CDR3 is built from 15 residues. Trimming took 4 bases from V and 7 from J; bases not matched to a gene: 9. Time point described: patch test 1, 2 weeks after DPC sensitization. Treatment specified: therapeutic diphenylcyclopropenone sensitization with weekly scalp DPC. This clonotype was counted only a few times. TCRdb ran MiXCR on the RACE reads and lists one entry per CDR3 protein. The table lists fewer than 200,000 distinct CDR3 sequences, 20% to 25% of them singletons.

The chain uses TRBV5-1 and TRBJ2-1; 9 bases agree with TRBD2. This receptor was identified in a woman aged 45-60 years with alopecia areata. Some clones in this sample may be carry-over from other donors' samples. Sequences were derived from whole blood, sampled in connection with sensitization to the hapten diphenylcyclopropenone (DPC). CDR3 bases: TGCGCCAGCAGCCCCGGGCTAGCGGGAAGGAATGAGCAGTTCTTC. Amino acids: CASSPGLAGRNEQFF. The full variable domain, completed using reference TRBV5-1 and TRBJ2-1, is KAGVTQTPRYLIKTRGQQVTLSCSPISGHRSVSWYQQTPGQGLQFLFEYFSETQRNKGNFPGRFSGRQFSNSRSEMNVSTLELGDSALYLCASSPGLAGRNEQFFGPGTRLTVL.